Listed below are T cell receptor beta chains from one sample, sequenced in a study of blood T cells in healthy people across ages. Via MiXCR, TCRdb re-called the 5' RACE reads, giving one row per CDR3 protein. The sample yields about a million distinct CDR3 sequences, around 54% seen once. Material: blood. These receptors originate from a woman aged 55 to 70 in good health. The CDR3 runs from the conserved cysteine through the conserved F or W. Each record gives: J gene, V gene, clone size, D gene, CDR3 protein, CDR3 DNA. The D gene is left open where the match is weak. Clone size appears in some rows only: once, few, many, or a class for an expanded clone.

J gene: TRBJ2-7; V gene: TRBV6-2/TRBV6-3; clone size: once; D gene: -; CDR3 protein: CASSYTLRRQYF; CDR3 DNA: TGTGCCAGCAGTTACACCCTCCGGAGGCAGTACTTC
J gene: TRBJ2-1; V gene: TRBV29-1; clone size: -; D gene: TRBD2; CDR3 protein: CSVQRGDNEQFF; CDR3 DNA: TGCAGCGTCCAGCGGGGCGACAATGAGCAGTTCTTC
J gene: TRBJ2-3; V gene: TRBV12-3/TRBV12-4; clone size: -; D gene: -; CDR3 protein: CASSLGWEGEDTQYF; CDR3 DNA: TGTGCCAGCAGTTTAGGGTGGGAGGGGGAGGATACGCAGTATTTT
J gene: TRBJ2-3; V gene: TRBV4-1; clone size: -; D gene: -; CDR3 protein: CASSQAGKTGTDTQYF; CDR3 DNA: TGTGCCAGCAGCCAAGCCGGGAAGACGGGAACAGATACGCAGTATTTT
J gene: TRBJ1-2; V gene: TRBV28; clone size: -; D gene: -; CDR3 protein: CASSPWRGGKGYTF; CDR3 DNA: TGTGCCAGCAGTCCCTGGCGGGGGGGTAAAGGCTACACCTTC
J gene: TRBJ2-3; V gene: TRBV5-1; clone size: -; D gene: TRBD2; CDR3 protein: CASSLGRGGDSTDTQYF; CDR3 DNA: TGCGCCAGCAGCTTGGGTCGCGGGGGAGATAGCACAGATACGCAGTATTTT
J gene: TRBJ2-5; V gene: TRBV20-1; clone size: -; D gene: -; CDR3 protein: CSARAWGKTQYF; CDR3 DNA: TGCAGTGCTAGAGCCTGGGGGAAGACCCAGTACTTC
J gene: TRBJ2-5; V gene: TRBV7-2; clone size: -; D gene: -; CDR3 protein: CASSPRSSSVGETQYF; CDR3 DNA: TGTGCCAGCAGCCCGAGGTCCAGCTCCGTTGGGGAGACCCAGTACTTC
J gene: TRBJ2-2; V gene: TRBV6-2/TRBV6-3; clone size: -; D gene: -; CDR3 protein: CASTPYTGELFF; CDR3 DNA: TGTGCCAGCACTCCCTACACCGGGGAGCTGTTTTTT
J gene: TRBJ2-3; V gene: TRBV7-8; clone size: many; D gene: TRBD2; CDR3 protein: CASSSRPLAADTQYF; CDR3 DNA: TGTGCCAGCAGCTCCCGTCCGCTAGCGGCTGATACGCAGTATTTT
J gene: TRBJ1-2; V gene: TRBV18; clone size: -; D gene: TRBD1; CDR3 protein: CASSPGQGASDYGYTF; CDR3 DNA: TGTGCCAGCTCACCCGGACAGGGGGCGTCGGACTATGGCTACACCTTC
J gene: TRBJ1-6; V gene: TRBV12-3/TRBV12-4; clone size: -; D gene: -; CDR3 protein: CASSNPYNSPLHF; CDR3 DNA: TGTGCCAGCAGTAACCCCTATAATTCACCCCTCCACTTT
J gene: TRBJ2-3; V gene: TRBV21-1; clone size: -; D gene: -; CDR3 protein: CASSRRSGTDTQYF; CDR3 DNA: TGTGCCAGCAGCCGCAGGTCAGGCACAGATACGCAGTATTTT
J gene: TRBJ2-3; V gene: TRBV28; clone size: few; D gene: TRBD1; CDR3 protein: CASSFPRGHNTDTQYF; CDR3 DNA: TGTGCCAGCAGTTTCCCCAGGGGGCATAACACAGATACGCAGTATTTT
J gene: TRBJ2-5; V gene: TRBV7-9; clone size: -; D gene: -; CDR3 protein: CASIAQETQYF; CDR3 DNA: TGTGCCAGCATAGCGCAAGAGACCCAGTACTTC
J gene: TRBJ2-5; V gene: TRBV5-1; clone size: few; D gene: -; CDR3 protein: CASSPRDAIGTQYF; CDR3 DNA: TGCGCCAGCAGCCCCCGCGATGCAATTGGGACCCAGTACTTC
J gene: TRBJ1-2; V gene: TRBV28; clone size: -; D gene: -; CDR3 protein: CASSLLGPGYTF; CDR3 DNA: TGTGCCAGCAGTTTACTAGGGCCAGGCTACACCTTC
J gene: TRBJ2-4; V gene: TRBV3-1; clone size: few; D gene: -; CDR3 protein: CASSQSSEAAKNIQYF; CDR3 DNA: TGTGCCAGCAGCCAAAGCTCAGAGGCAGCCAAAAACATTCAGTACTTC
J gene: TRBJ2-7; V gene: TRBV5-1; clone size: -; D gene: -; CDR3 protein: CASSLSGAGGHEQYF; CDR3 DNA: TGCGCCAGCAGCTTATCGGGGGCCGGTGGTCACGAGCAGTACTTC
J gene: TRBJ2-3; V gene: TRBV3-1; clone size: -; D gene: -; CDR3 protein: CASSQALHTDTQYF; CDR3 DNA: TGTGCCAGCAGCCAAGCGCTACACACAGATACGCAGTATTTT
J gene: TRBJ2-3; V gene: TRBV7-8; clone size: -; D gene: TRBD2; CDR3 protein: CASSLGFIGGTGEGLDTQYF; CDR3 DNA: TGTGCCAGCAGCTTAGGGTTTATCGGCGGGACCGGGGAGGGTTTAGATACGCAGTATTTT
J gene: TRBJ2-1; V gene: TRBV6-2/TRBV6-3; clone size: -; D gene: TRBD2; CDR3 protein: CASKSGSVYEQFF; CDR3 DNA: TGTGCCAGCAAAAGCGGGAGCGTATATGAGCAGTTCTTC
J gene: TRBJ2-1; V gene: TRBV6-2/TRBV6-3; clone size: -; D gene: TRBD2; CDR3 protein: CASSPLRGLAGVEQFF; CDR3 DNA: TGTGCCAGCAGTCCCTTGAGGGGACTAGCGGGAGTTGAGCAGTTCTTC
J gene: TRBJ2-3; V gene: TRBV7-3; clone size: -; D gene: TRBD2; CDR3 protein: CVSSSGTSGTDTQYF; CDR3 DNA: TGTGTCAGCAGCTCGGGGACTAGCGGCACAGATACGCAGTATTTT
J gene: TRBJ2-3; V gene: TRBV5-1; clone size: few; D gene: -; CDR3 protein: CASSLTSGPLGIDTQYF; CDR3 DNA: TGCGCCAGCAGCCTCACATCGGGACCACTAGGAATAGATACGCAGTATTTT
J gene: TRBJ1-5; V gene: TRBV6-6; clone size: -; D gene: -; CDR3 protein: CASSYFAGANQPQHF; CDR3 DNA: TGTGCCAGCAGTTACTTTGCAGGGGCGAATCAGCCCCAGCATTTT
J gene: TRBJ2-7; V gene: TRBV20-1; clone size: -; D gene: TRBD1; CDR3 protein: CSATPGQGSYEQYF; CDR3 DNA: TGCAGTGCTACACCGGGACAGGGGTCCTACGAGCAGTACTTC
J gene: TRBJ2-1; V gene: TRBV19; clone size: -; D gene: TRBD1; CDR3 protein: CASSHVPTGLNEQFF; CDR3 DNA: TGTGCCAGTTCCCACGTCCCGACAGGGCTGAATGAGCAGTTCTTC
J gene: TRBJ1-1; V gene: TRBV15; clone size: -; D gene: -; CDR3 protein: CATSRLVNTEAFF; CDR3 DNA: TGTGCCACCAGCAGGTTGGTGAACACTGAAGCTTTCTTT
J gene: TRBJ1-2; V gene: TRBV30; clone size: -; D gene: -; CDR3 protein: CAWSGALLPNYGYTF; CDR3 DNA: TGTGCCTGGAGTGGGGCGCTCCTACCTAACTATGGCTACACCTTC
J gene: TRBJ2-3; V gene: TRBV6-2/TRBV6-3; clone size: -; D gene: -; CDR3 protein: CASAGSTDTQYF; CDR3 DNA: TGTGCCAGTGCGGGGAGCACAGATACGCAGTATTTT
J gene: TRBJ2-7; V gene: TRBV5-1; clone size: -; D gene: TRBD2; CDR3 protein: CASSFDSLAGTYEQYF; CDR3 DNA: TGCGCCAGCAGCTTCGACTCACTAGCGGGAACCTACGAGCAGTACTTC
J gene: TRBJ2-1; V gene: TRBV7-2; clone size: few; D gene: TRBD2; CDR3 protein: CASSSSGRFIGDEQFF; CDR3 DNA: TGTGCCAGCAGCTCTAGCGGGAGGTTCATTGGAGATGAGCAGTTCTTC
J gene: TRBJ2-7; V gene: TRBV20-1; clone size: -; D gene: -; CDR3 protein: CSAPNDREGEQYF; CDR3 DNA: TGCAGTGCTCCTAACGACAGAGAGGGCGAGCAGTACTTC
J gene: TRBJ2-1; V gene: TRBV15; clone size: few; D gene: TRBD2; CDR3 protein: CATSRGLAGVRDEQFF; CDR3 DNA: TGTGCCACCAGCAGAGGACTAGCGGGAGTCCGCGATGAGCAGTTCTTC
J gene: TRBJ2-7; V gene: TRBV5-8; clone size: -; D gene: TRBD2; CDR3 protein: CASSINRLAGRGVDEQYF; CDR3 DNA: TGTGCCAGCAGCATAAACCGACTAGCGGGACGGGGTGTCGACGAGCAGTACTTC
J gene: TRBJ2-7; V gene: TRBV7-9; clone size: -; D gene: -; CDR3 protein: CASSLSLGRDTDYEQYF; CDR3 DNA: TGTGCCAGCAGCTTAAGTTTAGGTCGGGACACAGACTACGAGCAGTACTTC
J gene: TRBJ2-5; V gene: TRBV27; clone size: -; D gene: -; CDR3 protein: CASLPGTYQETQYF; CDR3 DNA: TGTGCCAGCTTACCCGGGACATATCAAGAGACCCAGTACTTC
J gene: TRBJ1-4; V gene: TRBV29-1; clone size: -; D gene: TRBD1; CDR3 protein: CSAFPTGGIEKLFF; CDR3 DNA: TGCAGCGCCTTCCCGACAGGGGGGATTGAAAAACTGTTTTTT
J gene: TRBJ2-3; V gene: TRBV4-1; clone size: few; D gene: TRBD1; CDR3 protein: CASSQDHDGTGADTQYF; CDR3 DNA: TGCGCCAGCAGCCAAGATCACGACGGGACAGGGGCAGATACGCAGTATTTT
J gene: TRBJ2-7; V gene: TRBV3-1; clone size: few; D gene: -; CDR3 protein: CASSHGITYEQYF; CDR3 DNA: TGTGCCAGCAGCCACGGCATTACCTACGAGCAGTACTTC
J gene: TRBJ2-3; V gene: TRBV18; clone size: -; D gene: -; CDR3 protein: CASLATGTDTQYF; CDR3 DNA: TGTGCCAGCCTCGCGACAGGCACAGATACGCAGTATTTT
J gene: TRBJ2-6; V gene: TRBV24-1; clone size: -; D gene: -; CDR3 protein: CATSGRANVLTF; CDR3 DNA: TGTGCCACCAGTGGCAGGGCCAACGTCCTGACTTTC
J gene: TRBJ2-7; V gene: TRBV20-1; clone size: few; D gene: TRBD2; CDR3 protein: CSGQRETYEQYF; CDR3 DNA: TGCAGTGGGCAGCGGGAAACCTACGAGCAGTACTTC
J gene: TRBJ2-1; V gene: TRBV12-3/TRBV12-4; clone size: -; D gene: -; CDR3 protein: CASSLGGRRGYNEQFF; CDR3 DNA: TGTGCCAGCAGTTTAGGGGGGAGAAGGGGTTACAATGAGCAGTTCTTC
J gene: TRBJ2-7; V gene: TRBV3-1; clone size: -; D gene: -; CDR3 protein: CASSQDPGADQYF; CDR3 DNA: TGTGCCAGCAGCCAAGATCCGGGAGCCGACCAGTACTTC